This section outlines one T cell receptor beta chain sequence together with its context. Its antigen is not yet known. No much larger clone is present one base from it, and per-base qualities are unavailable. The receptor library was made with multiplex PCR. Sequencing instrument: Illumina HiSeq 4000. CDR3 regions were amplified by Arm-PCR with iRepertoire HTBI primers to construct TCR beta libraries. Before sequencing, the PCR products went through gel purification. Per the original workflow: Gene usage analysis of CDR3 amino acid clonotypes used the approximately 62 TRBV and 14 to 15 TRBJ segments found across samples. COPE and FqMerger were used to merge the filtered high-quality paired reads into contigs. BLAST was used to align contigs to the IMGT TRBV, TRBD and TRBJ reference genes, and CDR3 was defined following IMGT. Highly expanded clones were defined as clonotypes with a frequency above 0.1%. Repertoire diversity was measured by Shannon entropy, and V-J evenness by the Gini coefficient. Clonotypes shared by more than one individual were considered public. In-frame beta chains were kept once TCRdb had trimmed the public reads at Q25 with fastp and called clones with MiXCR. Each record represents a unique CDR3 protein, reported with the most common genes and DNA among its rows. What appears here as the V and J calls and clone size reflects TCRdb's work, not the paper's. For this sample the table gives about 310,000 distinct CDR3 sequences, of which roughly 21% were detected only once. Jointly, the top ten make up more than 55% of the sample.

This record belongs to a study of regulatory T cells in long-lasting Graves disease (TCRdb year 2021). Context from the whole study: Persistent Graves' disease meant more than 5 years of antithyroid drug treatment with TSH receptor autoantibodies that stayed positive. This study used TCR sequencing and RNA sequencing of peripheral blood to compare persistent Graves' disease patients against newly diagnosed Graves' disease patients. The study took place in China and was registered as a clinical trial. A total of around 35 samples underwent TCR sequencing, from 13 patients with persistent Graves' disease and approximately 20 patients with newly diagnosed Graves' disease. Persistent Graves' disease patients in the clinical cohort had taken antithyroid drugs for approximately ten years on average. Study-wide conclusions, independent of this receptor: As a limitation, the authors acknowledged that the small sample size may reduce accuracy. Patients with persistent disease shared more public clonotypes (under 3,000) than newly diagnosed patients did (966). Only peripheral blood was studied, because thyroid tissue, the primary lesion, was inaccessible. Sequencing and analysis were restricted to the TCR beta chain. Persistent Graves' disease patients showed lower TCR Shannon entropy and fewer highly expanded clones than newly diagnosed patients, suggesting clonal expansion.

The label giving this sample's time point can be read as: persistent/refractory GD, antithyroid drugs over 5 years with positive TRAb. RNA was extracted from PBMCs in TRIzol for both TCR sequencing and RNA sequencing. The diagnosis of Graves' disease was made according to American Thyroid Association guidelines. The patients came from an endocrinology department in Xi'an, China. From each patient, around 9 milliliters of peripheral blood was collected into an EDTA anticoagulant tube. Ficoll Paque Plus density gradient separation was used to isolate PBMCs, and no further T cell sorting was performed. An Agilent 2100 Bioanalyzer and agarose gel were used to assess RNA quality, and a NanoDrop 2000 was used to measure RNA concentration. Specimen: peripheral blood mononuclear cells (PBMCs), collected when the disease was refractory, from a patient treated with antithyroid drugs. The sequence was collected from a female donor with Graves disease.

CDR3 loop: CASSLGSGAQETQYF. The DNA is TGCGCCAGCAGCCTCGGGAGTGGGGCCCAAGAGACCCAGTACTTC. This sequence uses TRBV4-3 and TRBJ2-5, with a tentative D gene TRBD2 over 6 matching bases. The CDR3 spans 15 residues, from the cysteine through the phenylalanine. Of the read, only the CDR3 DNA is kept; its 45 bases are in frame from base 1. The V end loses 4 bases and the J end loses 1 base, and a stretch of 13 bases separates them. Reading the germline V gene gives CDR1 LGHNA and CDR2 YSLEER.